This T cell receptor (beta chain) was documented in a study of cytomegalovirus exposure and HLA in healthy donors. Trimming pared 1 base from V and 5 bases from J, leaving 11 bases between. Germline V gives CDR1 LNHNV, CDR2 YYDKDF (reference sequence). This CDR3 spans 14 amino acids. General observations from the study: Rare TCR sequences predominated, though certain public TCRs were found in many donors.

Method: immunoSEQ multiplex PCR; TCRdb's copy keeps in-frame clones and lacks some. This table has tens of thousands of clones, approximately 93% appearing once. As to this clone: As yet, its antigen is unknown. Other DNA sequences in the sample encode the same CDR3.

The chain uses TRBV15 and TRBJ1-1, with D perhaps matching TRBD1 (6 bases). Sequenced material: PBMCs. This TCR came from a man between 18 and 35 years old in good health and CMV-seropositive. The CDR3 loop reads CATSRGSRGTEAFF. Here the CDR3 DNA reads TGTGCCACCAGCAGAGGATCCAGGGGAACTGAAGCTTTCTTT.